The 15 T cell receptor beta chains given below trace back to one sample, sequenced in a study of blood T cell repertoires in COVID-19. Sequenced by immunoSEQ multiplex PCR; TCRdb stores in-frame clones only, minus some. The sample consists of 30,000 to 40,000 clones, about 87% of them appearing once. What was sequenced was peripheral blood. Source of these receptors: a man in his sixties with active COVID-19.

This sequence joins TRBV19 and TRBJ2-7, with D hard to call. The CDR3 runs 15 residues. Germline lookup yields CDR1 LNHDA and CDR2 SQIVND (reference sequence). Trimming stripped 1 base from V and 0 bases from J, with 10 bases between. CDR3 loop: CASSIGPVSSYEQYF. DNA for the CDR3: TGTGCCAGTAGTATAGGTCCGGTGAGCTCCTACGAGCAGTACTTC.

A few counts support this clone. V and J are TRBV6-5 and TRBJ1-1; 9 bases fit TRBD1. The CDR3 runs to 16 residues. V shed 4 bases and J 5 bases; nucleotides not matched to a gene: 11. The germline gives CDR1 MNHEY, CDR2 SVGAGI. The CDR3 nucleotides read TGTGCCAGCAGTTCGATCAGGACAGGGGTAGTAACTGAAGCTTTCTTT. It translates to CASSSIRTGVVTEAFF.

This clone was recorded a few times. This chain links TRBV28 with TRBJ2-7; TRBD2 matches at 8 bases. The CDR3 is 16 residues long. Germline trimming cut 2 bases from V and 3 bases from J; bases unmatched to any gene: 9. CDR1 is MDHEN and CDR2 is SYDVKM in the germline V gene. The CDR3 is CASSLTGLAGNYEQYF. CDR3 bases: TGTGCCAGCAGTTTAACCGGGTTAGCGGGAAACTACGAGCAGTACTTC.

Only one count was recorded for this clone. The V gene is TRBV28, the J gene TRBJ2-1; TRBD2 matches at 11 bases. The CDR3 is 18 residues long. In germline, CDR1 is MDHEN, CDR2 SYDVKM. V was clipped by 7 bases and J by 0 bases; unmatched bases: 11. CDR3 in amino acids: CASTPWGTSGSSYNEQFF. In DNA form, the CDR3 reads TGTGCCAGCACCCCTTGGGGGACTAGCGGAAGCTCCTACAATGAGCAGTTCTTC. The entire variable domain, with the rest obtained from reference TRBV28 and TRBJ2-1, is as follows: DVKVTQSSRYLVKRTGEKVFLECVQDMDHENMFWYRQDPGLGLRLIYFSYDVKMKEKGDIPEGYSVSREKKERFSLILESASTNQTSMYLCASTPWGTSGSSYNEQFFGPGTRLTVL.

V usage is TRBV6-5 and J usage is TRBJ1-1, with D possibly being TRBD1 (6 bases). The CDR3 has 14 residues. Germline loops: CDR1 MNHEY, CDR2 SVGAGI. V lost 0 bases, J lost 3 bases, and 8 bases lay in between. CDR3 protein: CASSYSTGHTEAFF. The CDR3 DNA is TGTGCCAGCAGTTACTCGACAGGCCACACTGAAGCTTTCTTT.

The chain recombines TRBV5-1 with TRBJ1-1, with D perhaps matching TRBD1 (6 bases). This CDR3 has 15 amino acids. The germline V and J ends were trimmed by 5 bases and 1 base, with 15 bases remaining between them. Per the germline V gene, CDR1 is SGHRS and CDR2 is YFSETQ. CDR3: CASRQSGTRNTEAFF. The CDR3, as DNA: TGCGCCAGCAGACAGAGCGGGACACGGAACACTGAAGCTTTCTTT.

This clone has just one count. CDR3 sequence: CASSMRLYSGSSYNEQFF. Here the CDR3 DNA reads TGTGCCAGTAGTATGAGGTTGTACAGCGGGAGCTCCTACAATGAGCAGTTCTTC. The rearrangement uses TRBV19 and TRBJ2-1; 8 nucleotides align to TRBD2. This CDR3 spans 18 amino acids. The J segment lost 0 bases and the V segment lost 3 bases, leaving 10 bases of the junction unmatched. CDR1 and CDR2 from the germline V gene are LNHDA and SQIVND (reference sequence).

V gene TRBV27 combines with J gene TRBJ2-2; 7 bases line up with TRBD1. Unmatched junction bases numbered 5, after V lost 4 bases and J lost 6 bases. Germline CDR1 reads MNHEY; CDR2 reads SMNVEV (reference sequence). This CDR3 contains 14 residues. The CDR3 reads CASSSQGSAGELFF. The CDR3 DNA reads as TGTGCCAGCAGTTCACAGGGGTCCGCCGGGGAGCTGTTTTTT.

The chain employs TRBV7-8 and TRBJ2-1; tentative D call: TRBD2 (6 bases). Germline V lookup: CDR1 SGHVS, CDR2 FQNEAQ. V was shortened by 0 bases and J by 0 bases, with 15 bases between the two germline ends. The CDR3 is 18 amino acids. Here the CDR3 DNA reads TGTGCCAGCAGCTTAGCGATTGGCGGGGTTAGCTCCTACAATGAGCAGTTCTTC. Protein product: CASSLAIGGVSSYNEQFF.

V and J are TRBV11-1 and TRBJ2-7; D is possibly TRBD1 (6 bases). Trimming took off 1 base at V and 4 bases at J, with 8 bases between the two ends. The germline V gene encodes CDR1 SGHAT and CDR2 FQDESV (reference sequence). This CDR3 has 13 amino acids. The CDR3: CASSLGGRYEQYF. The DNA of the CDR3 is TGTGCCAGCAGCTTAGGGGGGCGGTACGAGCAGTACTTC.

The CDR3 is CASSLEKRGPNEKLFF. The CDR3 nucleotides are TGCGCCAGCAGCTTGGAGAAAAGGGGGCCTAATGAAAAACTGTTTTTT. The chain joins TRBV5-1 to TRBJ1-4, with TRBD1 identical over 7 bases. The CDR3 extends over 16 amino acids. CDR1 and CDR2 (germline): SGHRS, YFSETQ. J gave up 3 bases and V 0 bases, and 5 bases lay outside the gene matches.

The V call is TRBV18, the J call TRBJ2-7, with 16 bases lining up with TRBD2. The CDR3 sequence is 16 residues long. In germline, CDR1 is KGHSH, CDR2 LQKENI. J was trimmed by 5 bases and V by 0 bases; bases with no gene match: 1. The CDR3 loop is CASSPPGLAGGDEQYF. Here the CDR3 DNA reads TGTGCCAGCTCACCACCGGGACTAGCGGGAGGGGACGAGCAGTACTTC.

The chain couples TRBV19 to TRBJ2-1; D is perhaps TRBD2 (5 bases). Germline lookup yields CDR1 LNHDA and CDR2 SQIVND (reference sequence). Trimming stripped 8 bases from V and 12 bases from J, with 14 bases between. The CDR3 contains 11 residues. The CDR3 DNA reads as TGTGCCAGTTTTGCGGGCGCGGGGCAGTTCTTC. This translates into CASFAGAGQFF.

CDR3 loop: CASSIRSGRGGDEQFF. The CDR3 DNA follows: TGTGCCAGCAGCATCAGGAGCGGGAGAGGAGGAGATGAGCAGTTCTTC. The rearrangement links TRBV5-4 to TRBJ2-1; TRBD2 matches 8 bases. J was trimmed by 8 bases and V by 4 bases; bases with no gene match: 14. Germline CDR1 reads SGHNT; CDR2 reads YYREEE (reference sequence). CDR3 length: 16 residues. Complete variable domain (other parts from reference TRBV5-4 and TRBJ2-1): ETGVTQSPTHLIKTRGQQVTLRCSSQSGHNTVSWYQQALGQGPQFIFQYYREEENGRGNFPPRFSGLQFPNYSSELNVNALELDDSALYLCASSIRSGRGGDEQFFGPGTRLTVL.

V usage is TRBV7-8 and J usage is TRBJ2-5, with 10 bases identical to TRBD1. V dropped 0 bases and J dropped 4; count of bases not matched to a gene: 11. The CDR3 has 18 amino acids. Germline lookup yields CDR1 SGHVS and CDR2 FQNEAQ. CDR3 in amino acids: CASSLAHIGTGVGETQYF. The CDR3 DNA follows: TGTGCCAGCAGCTTAGCGCATATTGGGACAGGGGTTGGAGAGACCCAGTACTTC.